The clone carrying this T cell receptor beta chain has more than one count but fewer than ten. V shed 5 bases and J shed 8 bases, with 18 bases lying between them. From germline, CDR1 is SGHTA and CDR2 FQGTGA. The CDR3 is made up of 15 amino acids. Sample time point: pre-sensitization, week 0. Indicated treatment: therapeutic diphenylcyclopropenone sensitization with weekly scalp DPC. This record comes from a study of human T cells and chemical hapten exposure. Overall study: The patch tests put 0.01% DPC on the skin of the upper back and were read 6 days later. TCR yields per sample varied, mainly owing to small pooled library volume differences.

The library tagged individual cDNA molecules with unique molecular identifiers. TCRdb processed the RACE reads anew with MiXCR; each CDR3 protein has one entry. This table holds around 300,000 distinct CDR3 sequences, approximately 8% found once. The source material was whole blood, sampled in connection with sensitization to the hapten diphenylcyclopropenone (DPC). The chain combines TRBV7-3 with TRBJ2-2; weak D call: TRBD2 (6 bases). The origin of this receptor is a man aged 18 to 35 with alopecia areata. Some clones in this sample may be carry-over from other donors' samples. The CDR3 loop is CASSPWASSGGELFF. DNA of the CDR3: TGTGCCAGCAGCCCCTGGGCTAGTAGCGGAGGGGAGCTGTTTTTT. The whole variable domain, filled in from reference TRBV7-3 and TRBJ2-2, reads GAGVSQTPSNKVTEKGKYVELRCDPISGHTALYWYRQSLGQGPEFLIYFQGTGAADDSGLPNDRFFAVRPEGSVSTLKIQRTERGDSAVYLCASSPWASSGGELFFGEGSRLTVL.